Below are 10 T cell receptor beta chains sequenced from a single sample in a study of shared clonotypes between healthy human individuals. Produced via immunoSEQ multiplex PCR; TCRdb's table is partial and in-frame only. The table lists approximately 720,000 clones, roughly 78% of them singletons. The sample was memory CD4+ T cells sorted from blood. Regarding subset: CD45RA-negative fraction. Every receptor here comes from a woman aged 25 to 39 in good health.

This clone was seen a handful of times. The rearrangement links TRBV7-6 to TRBJ2-6; 9 positions agree with TRBD1. The CDR3 runs to 16 residues. V shed 4 bases, J shed 2 bases, and the junction held 3 bases outside the gene matches. From germline, CDR1 is SGHVS and CDR2 FNYEAQ. This chain's CDR3 is CASSYNRGPGANVLTF. Here the CDR3 DNA reads TGTGCCAGCAGCTATAACAGGGGGCCTGGGGCCAACGTCCTGACTTTC.

The genes are TRBV5-1 and TRBJ2-1, with 15 bases matching TRBD2. The germline V gene encodes CDR1 SGHRS and CDR2 YFSETQ. The ends lost 4 bases at V and 10 bases at J; junction bases unmatched: 9. The CDR3 has 16 amino acids. The CDR3 bases are TGCGCCAGCAGCACCTCCGGGACTAGCGGGAGGAGGGAGCAGTTCTTC. Its protein is CASSTSGTSGRREQFF.

This chain connects TRBV12-1 to TRBJ2-4; the table's D call, TRBD2, was not checked against the DNA. TRBV12-1 counts as a pseudogene. This CDR3 has 14 residues. CDR3: CASRAWFAGNIQYF. CDR3 coding DNA: TGTGCCAGCAGAGCTTGGTTTGCGGGAAACATTCAGTACTTC.

The chain carries TRBV27 and TRBJ2-4; D tentatively fits TRBD1 or TRBD2 (6 bases each). The V and J ends lost 6 bases and 5 bases respectively, with 17 bases between them. Germline CDR1 MNHEY, CDR2 SMNVEV (reference sequence). The CDR3 covers 15 residues. CDR3 sequence reads: CASRKGGAVQNIQYF. In DNA form, the CDR3 reads TGTGCCAGCAGGAAGGGGGGCGCCGTCCAAAACATTCAGTACTTC.

This clone has only one observation. The chain employs TRBV28 and TRBJ2-1, with 7 bases that match TRBD2. The CDR3 has 17 residues. Germline trimming cut 9 bases from V and 1 base from J; bases unmatched to any gene: 15. The V gene's germline CDR1 is MDHEN and CDR2 SYDVKM. CDR3 region: CASKTSGGTGSYNEQFF. CDR3 in DNA: TGTGCCAGTAAAACGTCGGGGGGTACCGGGTCCTACAATGAGCAGTTCTTC.

In this sample, this clone turned up a few times. The rearrangement joins TRBV2 to TRBJ2-7, with TRBD2 matching 10 bases. The trim removed 3 bases at V and 7 bases at J, leaving 12 bases unmatched. The V gene's germline CDR1 is SNHLY and CDR2 FYNNEI. This CDR3 comprises 16 residues. CDR3 in DNA: TGTGCCAGCAGTGATTTCACTAGCGGGGACAATGATGAGCAGTACTTC. It codes for CASSDFTSGDNDEQYF.

The chain is built from TRBV20-1 and TRBJ2-7; unclear D gene. The CDR3 contains 11 residues. Germline-derived CDR1 and CDR2 are DFQATT and SNEGSKA (reference sequence). With 6 bases removed from V and 6 bases from J, the gap between germline ends came to 12 bases. CDR3 loop: CSAQTNIEQYF. The CDR3 DNA sequence: TGCAGTGCGCAGACCAACATCGAGCAGTACTTC.

This clone has at least ten counts. The same CDR3 is also encoded by other DNA sequences in this sample. V usage is TRBV2 and J usage is TRBJ2-7; TRBD1 might be the D (5 bases). Deletions cut 4 bases from V and 2 bases from J, with 6 bases between. CDR1 is SNHLY and CDR2 is FYNNEI in the germline V gene. The CDR3 has 12 residues. CDR3: CASSGQTYEQYF. The CDR3, as DNA: TGTGCCAGCAGTGGACAGACCTACGAGCAGTACTTC.

The chain recombines TRBV15 with TRBJ2-7; a possible D gene is TRBD2 (6 bases). This CDR3 region has 15 residues. V dropped 3 bases and J dropped 0 bases, with 12 bases sitting between them. In germline, CDR1 is LNHNV, CDR2 YYDKDF (reference sequence). The chain's CDR3 is CATSRGRGSSYEQYF. As DNA, the CDR3 is TGTGCCACCAGCAGGGGCCGGGGGAGCTCCTACGAGCAGTACTTC.

V gene TRBV19 combines with J gene TRBJ2-2; D perhaps matches TRBD2 (6 bases). V was clipped by 11 bases and J by 0 bases, with 13 bases between them. CDR3 size: 14 residues. Germline V gene data show CDR1 as LNHDA and CDR2 as SQIVND (reference sequence). CDR3 sequence: CAGREQANTGELFF. The CDR3 DNA reads as TGTGCCGGCCGGGAGCAAGCGAACACCGGGGAGCTGTTTTTT.